This T cell receptor beta chain was identified during a study of identical twins. The study's findings and limits: Sequences that were beta out-of-frame showed weaker excess twin sharing. Invariant cells of the MAIT and iNKT types might have partly distorted the zero-insertion analyses.

There are 14 residues in the CDR3. Trimming took off 3 bases at V and 1 base at J, with 10 bases between the two ends. From germline, CDR1 is SGHDT and CDR2 YYEEEE. Via MiXCR, TCRdb re-called the 5' RACE reads, giving one row per CDR3 protein. The sample lists 1,800,000 or so distinct CDR3 sequences, under 35% occurring once. Healthy Caucasians alone served as donors. This clonotype occurred many times. Its antigen is unidentified. The chain couples TRBV5-6 to TRBJ2-5, with D unresolved. The sequence came from a newborn girl in good health. The specimen sequenced was cord blood. The CDR3 reads CASSSRDTQETQYF. The CDR3, as DNA: TGTGCCAGCAGCTCCCGCGATACCCAAGAGACCCAGTACTTC.